This TCR beta chain was obtained from a study of T cell repertoires in cytomegalovirus infection. Study overall: CMV epitopes in the study were HLA-C-restricted (recently identified) and HLA-B-restricted (well studied). The public TCR beta signatures pointed to both CMV infection and matching HLA type. Study conclusions and caveats: The cumulative frequency of public TCR beta families distinguished individuals who carried CMV together with the relevant HLA. The ex vivo response showed dominance by HLA-C-restricted CMV-specific TCR beta clonotypes.

This clonotype has a handful of counts. Its antigen remains unknown. TCRdb redid the calling of the reads with MiXCR, one entry per CDR3 protein. The sample contains around 100,000 distinct CDR3 sequences, roughly 31% of which appear only once. Germline lookup yields CDR1 ENHRY and CDR2 SYGVKD. This CDR3 is 13 amino acids long. V was shortened by 8 bases and J by 2 bases, with 13 bases between the two germline ends. The rearrangement joins TRBV10-3 to TRBJ2-7; D call uncertain. The source was CD8+ T cells from cultured PBMCs, collected from culture after CMV antigen stimulation. The sequence derives from a human donor in good health (CMV status not recorded). Some clones in this sample may be carry-over from other donors' samples. The CDR3 protein is CAIGSATTYEQYF. Written as DNA, the CDR3 is TGTGCCATCGGCTCTGCCACGACCTACGAGCAGTACTTC.